What follows are 12 T cell receptor beta chains derived from one specimen sequenced in a study of cytomegalovirus exposure and HLA in healthy donors. Measured with immunoSEQ multiplex PCR; TCRdb has only the in-frame clones, and not every one. The sample has some 90,000 clones, around 85% seen once. Sequences were obtained from PBMCs. These receptors originate from a woman younger than 45 in good health and CMV-seronegative.

The chain couples TRBV2 to TRBJ2-7; 9 bases align to TRBD1. CDR3 length: 12 amino acids. CDR1 is SNHLY, CDR2 FYNNEI, per germline. The V gene end was trimmed by 7 bases and the J gene end by 3 bases; junction bases not matched to a gene: 1. CDR3 sequence: CASKDRGYEQYF. In nucleotides, the CDR3 is TGTGCCAGCAAGGACAGGGGCTACGAGCAGTACTTC.

The chain uses TRBV28 and TRBJ1-1, with D unresolved. V lost 5 bases and J lost 0, with 7 bases in between. The CDR3 has 13 residues. From germline, CDR1 is MDHEN and CDR2 SYDVKM. CDR3 sequence reads: CASSLNMNTEAFF. The DNA of the CDR3 is TGTGCCAGCAGTCTTAACATGAACACTGAAGCTTTCTTT.

This clone was seen only once. CDR3 region: CASSSGTGVKTQYF. In nucleotides, the CDR3 is TGTGCCAGCAGTTCCGGGACAGGGGTAAAGACCCAGTACTTC. The V and J genes are TRBV6-5 and TRBJ2-5, with 10 bases that match TRBD1. The germline gives CDR1 MNHEY, CDR2 SVGAGI. The CDR3 has 14 residues. The V gene end was trimmed by 4 bases and the J gene end by 6 bases; junction bases not matched to a gene: 5.

V is TRBV7-9 and J is TRBJ1-2, with D tentatively TRBD1 (5 bases). Looked up from germline, CDR1 is SEHNR and CDR2 is FQNEAQ (reference sequence). CDR3 length: 13 amino acids. Deletions cut 5 bases from V and 8 bases from J, with 15 bases between. Here the CDR3 DNA reads TGTGCCAGCAGCCTGGACACCCTAGGCGGCTACACCTTC. Protein product: CASSLDTLGGYTF.

The V gene is TRBV7-3, the J gene TRBJ1-2; TRBD1 might be the D (6 bases). The CDR3 contains 15 residues. CDR1 and CDR2 from the germline V gene are SGHTA and FQGTGA. V was pared by 0 bases and J by 6 bases, with 14 bases between. The CDR3 here is CASSLTSQGLDGYTF. For the CDR3, the DNA is TGTGCCAGCAGCTTAACAAGTCAGGGGCTTGATGGCTACACCTTC.

This sequence joins TRBV4-2 and TRBJ1-1; possible D gene TRBD1, 6 bases. The CDR3 length is 15 residues. V lost 2 bases and J 2 bases, leaving 12 bases between the germline ends. CDR1 and CDR2 (germline): LGHNA, YNFKEQ. The DNA for the CDR3 is TGTGCCAGCAGCCAACCACGACAGGCTAACACTGAAGCTTTCTTT. It translates to CASSQPRQANTEAFF.

This sequence joins TRBV28 and TRBJ1-2; 7 bases are shared with TRBD1. V lost 4 bases, J lost 5 bases, and 7 bases stayed unmatched. CDR1 and CDR2 (germline): MDHEN, SYDVKM. The CDR3 loop spans 14 amino acids. The CDR3 nucleotides are TGTGCCAGCAGTTCTGGGACAGTAAAATATGGCTACACCTTC. Translated, it gives CASSSGTVKYGYTF.

The chain uses TRBV10-3 and TRBJ1-6; no reliable D call. Germline CDR1 ENHRY, CDR2 SYGVKD. The CDR3 covers 12 residues. V was shortened by 5 bases and J by 9 bases, with 8 bases between the two germline ends. CDR3 DNA sequence: TGTGCCATCAGTTCCTCCGGTTCACCCCTCCACTTT. This encodes CAISSSGSPLHF.

This clone was seen a handful of times. The chain is built from TRBV28 and TRBJ1-2; D possibly corresponds to TRBD1 (6 bases). With 5 bases removed from V and 6 bases from J, the gap between germline ends came to 16 bases. Germline-derived CDR1 and CDR2 are MDHEN and SYDVKM. The CDR3 sequence is 14 residues long. The CDR3 reads CASSVQGRGNGYTF. The CDR3 region has the DNA TGTGCCAGCAGTGTACAGGGAAGGGGAAATGGCTACACCTTC.

The chain couples TRBV29-1 to TRBJ2-3; D unclear. V was cut by 3 bases and J by 5 bases, with 9 bases left in between. This CDR3 is built from 12 residues. Germline V gene sequence: CDR1 SQVTM, CDR2 ANQGSEA. The CDR3 is CSVDMSRDTQYF. CDR3 DNA: TGCAGCGTTGATATGAGTAGAGATACGCAGTATTTT.

The chain recombines TRBV6-6 with TRBJ1-5, with a tentative D call TRBD1 (5 bases). Trimming removed 4 bases at V and 2 bases at J, with 12 bases between. The CDR3 is 15 residues long. Germline V gene sequence: CDR1 MNHNY, CDR2 SVGAGI (reference sequence). The CDR3 loop reads CASSLKGHGNQPQHF. CDR3 coding DNA: TGTGCCAGCAGTTTAAAGGGGCACGGCAATCAGCCCCAGCATTTT.

The CDR3 reads CASSPGTGGNEQYF. The CDR3 nucleotides are TGTGCCAGTAGCCCGGGGACAGGGGGTAACGAGCAGTACTTC. The chain combines TRBV19 with TRBJ2-7; 11 bases line up with TRBD1. This CDR3 comprises 14 residues. J gave up 5 bases and V 6 bases, and 6 bases lay outside the gene matches. Germline CDR1 and CDR2: LNHDA and SQIVND (reference sequence).